The rows below give T cell receptor beta chains drawn from one sample of a study of blood T cells in healthy people across ages. TCRdb re-called the 5' RACE reads with MiXCR, one entry per CDR3 protein. The sample holds about 680,000 distinct CDR3 sequences, 49% seen once. The sample taken for sequencing was blood. The receptors come from a woman aged 60-75 years in good health. Each CDR3 is given with its conserved first and last residue. Only some rows state a clone size, as once, few, many or a class for expanded clones.

TRBV6-1	-	CASRQLYNEQFF
TRBV29-1	-	CSVEPNKGASYGYTF
TRBV27	few	CASSPTGTKFYEQYF
TRBV6-6	-	CASSSGRSNQPQHF
TRBV7-2	many	CASSPAGSSYNEQFF
TRBV28	-	CASSLVTGANTEAFF
TRBV18	-	CASSPNRPGQGGSYEQYF
TRBV11-3	-	CASSLRDDTQYF
TRBV7-6	-	CASSKGDAEETQYF
TRBV12-3/TRBV12-4	-	CASSSRGRPKYNEQYF
TRBV7-2	-	CASSQYTQDLNTEAFF
TRBV10-3	few	CAISEWASEQYF
TRBV11-2	-	CASSRIHRDWSSYNEQFF
TRBV6-5	-	CASSRPGTGVDGYTF
TRBV28	-	CASTAGSSYNSPLHF
TRBV27	few	CASKRVDSNYGYTF
TRBV20-1	-	CSALVPGVQETQYF
TRBV29-1	few	CSVEGLGFMGYTF
TRBV6-2/TRBV6-3	few	CAANDPGQGTSYEQYF
TRBV14	-	CASNLGRETDTQYF
TRBV28	-	CASSSPGRGQETQYF
TRBV15	-	CATSRKQYGTGGQDTQYF
TRBV10-3	few	CATRDRVAKNIQYF
TRBV7-9	-	CASAQGPGSPLHF
TRBV20-1	-	CSARSRLAGVVDEQFF
TRBV27	-	CASSLGQGTYGYTF
TRBV4-3	-	CASSQDSGGAEKLFF
TRBV4-2	-	CASSRSRDRDNYGYTF
TRBV12-3/TRBV12-4	-	CASSLVPTGAYEQYF
TRBV4-2	few	CASSQDLTLETQYF
TRBV6-5	-	CASSRGTSGAKEQFF
TRBV20-1	-	CSAEIRGRGLTYEQYF
TRBV3-1	few	CASSQTYDNEQFF
TRBV15	-	CATSRDSGYNEQFF
TRBV7-2	-	CASSPQTGSNQPQHF
TRBV11-2	few	CASSLRGDYEQYF
TRBV28	-	CASSFGLAGGDTQYF
TRBV7-2	-	CASSVLGGAADTQYF
TRBV2	-	CASGNQGYF
TRBV12-3/TRBV12-4	-	CASSFARDTSQAFF
TRBV4-2	few	CASSQEALRNTGELFF
TRBV3-1	-	CASSQESRGGGYTF
TRBV20-1	-	CSAKARTVGNQPQHF
TRBV6-1	-	CASRRFSGSTDTQYF
TRBV7-3	-	CASSLQYTDTQYF
TRBV29-1	-	CSGASGRFYNEQFF
TRBV5-1	-	CASSFPLAGGLETQYF
TRBV29-1	many	CSAGQALNEKLFF
TRBV9	few	CASSVEAGTREYEQYF
TRBV10-3	-	CAISEWRQRTNTGELFF
TRBV12-3/TRBV12-4	few	CASSFAGGGNEQFF
TRBV7-2	few	CASSYDRGSNYGYTF
TRBV2	-	CASSDGGRGEKLFF
TRBV20-1	few	CSARGGRNSGYEQYF
TRBV6-2/TRBV6-3	few	CASRPIVRRSIFHRSYNEQFF